This T cell receptor (beta chain) originates from a study of blood T cells in healthy people across ages. Turning to the study itself: Researchers report that template switching captured about one barcoded beta molecule per two T cells. Points from the study as a whole: Unsorted PBMCs blocked a conclusive comparison of naive and antigen-experienced cells.

Note on this clonotype: Its antigen is unknown.

Primers used in a second PCR of about 6 to 11 cycles were a sample-barcoded 5' primer and a J-beta primer mix. TCRdb ran MiXCR on the 5' RACE reads and lists one entry per CDR3 protein. The sample includes approximately 600,000 distinct CDR3 sequences, roughly 58% of them seen just once. The V gene's germline CDR1 is LNHDA and CDR2 SQIVND (reference sequence). The CDR3 totals 16 residues. Trimming at V came to 5 bases and at J to 10 bases, leaving 16 bases not matched to a gene. Peripheral blood was drawn, around 9.4 milliliters per donor. The sequenced material came from blood. This chain connects TRBV19 to TRBJ2-1; 8 bases are a match to TRBD2. This receptor was obtained from a man aged 55 to 70 in good health. The DNA for the CDR3 is TGTGCCAGTAGTCCCCTAGCGGGTTTGGCTCCGGGGGAGCAGTTCTTC. It specifies CASSPLAGLAPGEQFF.